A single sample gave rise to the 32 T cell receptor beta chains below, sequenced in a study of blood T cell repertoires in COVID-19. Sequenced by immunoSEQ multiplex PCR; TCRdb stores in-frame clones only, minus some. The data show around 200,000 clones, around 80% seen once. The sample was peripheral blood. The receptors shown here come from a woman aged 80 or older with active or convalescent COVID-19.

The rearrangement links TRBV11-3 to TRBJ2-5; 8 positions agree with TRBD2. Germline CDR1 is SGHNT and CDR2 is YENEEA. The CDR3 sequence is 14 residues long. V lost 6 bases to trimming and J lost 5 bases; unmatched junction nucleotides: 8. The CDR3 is CASRWGASGETQYF. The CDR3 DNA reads TGTGCCAGCAGATGGGGGGCTAGCGGGGAGACCCAGTACTTC.

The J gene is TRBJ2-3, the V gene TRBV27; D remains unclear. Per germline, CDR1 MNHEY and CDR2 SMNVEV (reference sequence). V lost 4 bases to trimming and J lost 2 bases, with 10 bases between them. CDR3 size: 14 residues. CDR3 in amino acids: CASSSGDLTDTQYF. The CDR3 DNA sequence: TGTGCCAGCAGTTCCGGAGATCTCACAGATACGCAGTATTTT.

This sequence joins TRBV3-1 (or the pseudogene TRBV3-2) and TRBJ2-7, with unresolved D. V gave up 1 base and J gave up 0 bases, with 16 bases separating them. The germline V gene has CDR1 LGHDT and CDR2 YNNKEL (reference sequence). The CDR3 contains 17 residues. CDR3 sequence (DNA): TGTGCCAGCAGCCAAGGTCCCCAGGCTCAATACTCCTACGAGCAGTACTTC. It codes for CASSQGPQAQYSYEQYF.

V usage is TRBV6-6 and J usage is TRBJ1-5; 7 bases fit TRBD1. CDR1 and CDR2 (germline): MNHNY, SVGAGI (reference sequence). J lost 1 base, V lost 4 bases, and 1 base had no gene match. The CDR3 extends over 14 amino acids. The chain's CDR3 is CASSLDRSNQPQHF. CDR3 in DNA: TGTGCCAGCAGTTTGGACAGGAGCAATCAGCCCCAGCATTTT.

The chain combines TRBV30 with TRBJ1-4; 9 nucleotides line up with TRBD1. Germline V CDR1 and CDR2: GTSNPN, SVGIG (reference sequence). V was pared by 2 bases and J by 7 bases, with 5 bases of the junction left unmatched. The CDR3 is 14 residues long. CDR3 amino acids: CAWSTQGAGEKLFF. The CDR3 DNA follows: TGTGCCTGGAGTACACAGGGGGCCGGTGAAAAACTGTTTTTT.

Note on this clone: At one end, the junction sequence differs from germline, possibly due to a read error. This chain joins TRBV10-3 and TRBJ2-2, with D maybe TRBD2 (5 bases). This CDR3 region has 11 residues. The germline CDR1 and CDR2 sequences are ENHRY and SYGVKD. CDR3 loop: CAGESGRGAVF. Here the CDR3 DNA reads TGTGCCGGTGAGAGCGGCCGGGGAGCTGTTTTT.

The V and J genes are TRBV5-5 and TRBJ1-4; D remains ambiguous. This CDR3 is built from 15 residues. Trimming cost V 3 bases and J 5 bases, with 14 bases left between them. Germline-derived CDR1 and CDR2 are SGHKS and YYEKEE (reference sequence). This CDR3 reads CASSYLGSGNEKLFF. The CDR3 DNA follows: TGTGCCAGCAGCTACCTAGGGAGCGGGAATGAAAAACTGTTTTTT.

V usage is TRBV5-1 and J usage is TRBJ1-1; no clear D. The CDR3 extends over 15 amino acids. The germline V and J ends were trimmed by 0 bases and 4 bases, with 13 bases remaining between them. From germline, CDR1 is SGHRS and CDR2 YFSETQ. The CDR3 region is CASSLAPGSPTEAFF. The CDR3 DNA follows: TGCGCCAGCAGCTTGGCTCCGGGGAGTCCCACTGAAGCTTTCTTT.

This CDR3 reads CASSSGQNNSPLHF. Here the CDR3 DNA reads TGTGCCAGCAGCTCGGGACAGAATAATTCACCCCTCCACTTT. The chain couples TRBV7-9 to TRBJ1-6; 7 bases match TRBD1. Germline V gene sequence: CDR1 SEHNR, CDR2 FQNEAQ (reference sequence). After removal of 4 bases from V and 5 bases from J, the junction contained 2 bases not matched to a gene. This CDR3 region has 14 residues.

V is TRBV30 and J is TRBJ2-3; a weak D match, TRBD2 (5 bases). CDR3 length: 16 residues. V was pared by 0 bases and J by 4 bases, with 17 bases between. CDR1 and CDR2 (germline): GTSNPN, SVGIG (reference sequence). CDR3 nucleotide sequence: TGTGCCTGGAGTGTTAGGGCGGGTAGGCCAGCAGATACGCAGTATTTT. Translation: CAWSVRAGRPADTQYF.

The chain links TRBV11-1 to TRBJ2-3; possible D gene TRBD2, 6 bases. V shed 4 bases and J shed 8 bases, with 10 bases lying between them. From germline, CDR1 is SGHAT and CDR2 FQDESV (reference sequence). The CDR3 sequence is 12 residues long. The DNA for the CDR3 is TGTGCCAGCAGCTGGGGGGTTGGTACGCAGTATTTT. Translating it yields CASSWGVGTQYF.

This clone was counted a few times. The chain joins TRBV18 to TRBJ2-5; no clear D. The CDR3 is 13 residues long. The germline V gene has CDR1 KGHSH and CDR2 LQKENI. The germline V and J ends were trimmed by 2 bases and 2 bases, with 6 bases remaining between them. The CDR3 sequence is CASSPGQQETQYF. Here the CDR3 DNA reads TGTGCCAGCTCACCAGGGCAGCAAGAGACCCAGTACTTC.

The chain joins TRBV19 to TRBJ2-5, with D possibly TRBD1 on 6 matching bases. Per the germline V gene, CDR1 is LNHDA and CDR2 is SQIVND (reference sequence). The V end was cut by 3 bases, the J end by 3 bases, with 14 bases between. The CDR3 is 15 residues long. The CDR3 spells CASSMWGTQEETQYF. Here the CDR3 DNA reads TGTGCCAGTAGTATGTGGGGGACACAAGAAGAGACCCAGTACTTC.

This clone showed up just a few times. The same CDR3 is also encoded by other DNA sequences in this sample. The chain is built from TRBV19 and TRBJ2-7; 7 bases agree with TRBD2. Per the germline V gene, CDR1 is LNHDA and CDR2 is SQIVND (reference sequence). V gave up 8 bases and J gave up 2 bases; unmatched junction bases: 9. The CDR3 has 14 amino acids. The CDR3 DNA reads TGTGCCAGTTCGACCGGGGGGTCCCCCTACGAGCAGTACTTC. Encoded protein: CASSTGGSPYEQYF.

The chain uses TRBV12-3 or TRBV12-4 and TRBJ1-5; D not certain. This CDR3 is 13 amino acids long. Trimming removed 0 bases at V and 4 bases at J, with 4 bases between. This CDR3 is CASSLAENQPQHF. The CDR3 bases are TGTGCCAGCAGTTTAGCAGAGAATCAGCCCCAGCATTTT.

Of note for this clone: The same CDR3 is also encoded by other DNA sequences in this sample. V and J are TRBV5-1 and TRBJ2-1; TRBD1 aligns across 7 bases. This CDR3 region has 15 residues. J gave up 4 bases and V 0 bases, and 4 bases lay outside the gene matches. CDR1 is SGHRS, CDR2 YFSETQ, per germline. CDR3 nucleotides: TGCGCCAGCAGCTTGGCCTTACAGGGGTACAATGAGCAGTTCTTC. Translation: CASSLALQGYNEQFF.

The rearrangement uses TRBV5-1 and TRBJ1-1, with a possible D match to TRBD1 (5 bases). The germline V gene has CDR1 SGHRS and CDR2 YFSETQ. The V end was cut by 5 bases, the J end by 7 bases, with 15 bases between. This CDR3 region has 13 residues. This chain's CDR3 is CASSTNGGNEAFF. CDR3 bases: TGCGCCAGCAGTACGAACGGGGGGAATGAAGCTTTCTTT.

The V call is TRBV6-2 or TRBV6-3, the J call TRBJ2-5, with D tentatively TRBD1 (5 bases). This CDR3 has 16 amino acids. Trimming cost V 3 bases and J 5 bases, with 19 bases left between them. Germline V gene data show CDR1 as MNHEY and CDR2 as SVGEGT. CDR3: CASSYTHQGAWETQYF. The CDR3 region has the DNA TGTGCCAGCAGTTATACACACCAGGGTGCTTGGGAGACCCAGTACTTC.

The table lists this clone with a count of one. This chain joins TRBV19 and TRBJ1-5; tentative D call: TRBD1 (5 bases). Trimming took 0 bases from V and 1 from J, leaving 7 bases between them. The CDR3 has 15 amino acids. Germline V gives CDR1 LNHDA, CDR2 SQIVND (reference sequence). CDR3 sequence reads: CASSIDGGSNQPQHF. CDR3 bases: TGTGCCAGTAGTATAGATGGGGGGAGCAATCAGCCCCAGCATTTT.

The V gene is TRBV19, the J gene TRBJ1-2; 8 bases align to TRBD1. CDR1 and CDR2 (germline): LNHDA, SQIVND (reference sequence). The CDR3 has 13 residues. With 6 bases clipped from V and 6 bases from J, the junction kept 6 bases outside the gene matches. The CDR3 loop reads CASRATGEHGYTF. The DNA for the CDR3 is TGTGCCAGTAGGGCGACAGGGGAACATGGCTACACCTTC.

The DNA for the CDR3 is TGTGCCACCAGCAGAGATCCAGGGGCTAATGAAAAACTGTTTTTT. Translation gives CATSRDPGANEKLFF. This rearrangement joins TRBV15 to TRBJ1-4; possible D gene TRBD1, 6 bases. Germline loops: CDR1 LNHNV, CDR2 YYDKDF (reference sequence). The CDR3 consists of 15 residues. Trimming shortened V by 0 bases and J by 3 bases, and 8 bases separated the two germline ends.

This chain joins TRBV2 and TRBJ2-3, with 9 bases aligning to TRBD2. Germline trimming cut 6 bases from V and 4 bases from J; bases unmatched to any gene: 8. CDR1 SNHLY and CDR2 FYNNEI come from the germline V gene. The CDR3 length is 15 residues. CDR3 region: CASRETSGFADTQYF. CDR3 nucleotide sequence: TGTGCCAGCAGGGAGACTAGCGGATTTGCAGATACGCAGTATTTT.

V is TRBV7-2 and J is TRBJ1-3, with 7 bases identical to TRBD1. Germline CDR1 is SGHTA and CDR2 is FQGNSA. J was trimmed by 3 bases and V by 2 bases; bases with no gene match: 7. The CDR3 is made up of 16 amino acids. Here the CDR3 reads CASSLLGRGNGNTIYF. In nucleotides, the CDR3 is TGTGCCAGCAGCTTACTGGGCAGGGGGAATGGAAACACCATATATTTT.

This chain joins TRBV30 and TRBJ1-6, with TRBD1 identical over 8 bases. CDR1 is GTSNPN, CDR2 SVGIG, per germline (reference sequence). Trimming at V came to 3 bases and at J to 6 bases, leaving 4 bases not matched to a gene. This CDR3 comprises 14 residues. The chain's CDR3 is CAWSLGQVNSPLHF. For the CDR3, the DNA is TGTGCCTGGAGCCTGGGACAGGTTAATTCACCCCTCCACTTT.

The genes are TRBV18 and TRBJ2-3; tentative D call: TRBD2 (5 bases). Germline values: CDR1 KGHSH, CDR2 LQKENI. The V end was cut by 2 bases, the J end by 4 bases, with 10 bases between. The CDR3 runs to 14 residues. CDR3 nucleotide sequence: TGTGCCAGCTCACCAGGGCTAGCTTCAGATACGCAGTATTTT. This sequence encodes CASSPGLASDTQYF. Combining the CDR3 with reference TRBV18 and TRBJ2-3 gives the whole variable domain NAGVMQNPRHLVRRRGQEARLRCSPMKGHSHVYWYRQLPEEGLKFMVYLQKENIIDESGMPKERFSAEFPKEGPSILRIQQVVRGDSAAYFCASSPGLASDTQYFGPGTRLTVL.

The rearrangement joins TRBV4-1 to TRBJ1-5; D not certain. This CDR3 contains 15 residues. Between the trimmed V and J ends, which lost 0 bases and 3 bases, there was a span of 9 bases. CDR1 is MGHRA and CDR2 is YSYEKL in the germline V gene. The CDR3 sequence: CASSQDGQDNQPQHF. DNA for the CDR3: TGCGCCAGCAGCCAAGATGGGCAGGACAATCAGCCCCAGCATTTT.

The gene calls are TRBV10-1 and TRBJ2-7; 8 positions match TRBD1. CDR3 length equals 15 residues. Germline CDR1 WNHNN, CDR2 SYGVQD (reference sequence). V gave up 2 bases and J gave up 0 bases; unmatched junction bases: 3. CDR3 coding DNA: TGCGCCAGCAGTGAGGTCGGACAGGGCTCCTACGAGCAGTACTTC. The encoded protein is CASSEVGQGSYEQYF.

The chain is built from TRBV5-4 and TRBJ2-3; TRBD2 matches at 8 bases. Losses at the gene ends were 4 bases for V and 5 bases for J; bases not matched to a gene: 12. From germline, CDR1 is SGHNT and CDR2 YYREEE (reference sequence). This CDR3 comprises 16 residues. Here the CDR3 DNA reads TGTGCCAGCAGCCCCACTGCGGGGGGCCGTGGAGATACGCAGTATTTT. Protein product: CASSPTAGGRGDTQYF.

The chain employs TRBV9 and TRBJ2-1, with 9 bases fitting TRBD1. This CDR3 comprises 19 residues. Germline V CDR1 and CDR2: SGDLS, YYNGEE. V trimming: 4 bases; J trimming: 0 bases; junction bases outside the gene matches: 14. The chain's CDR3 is CASSRRTGVGGSSYNEQFF. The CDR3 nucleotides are TGTGCCAGCAGCCGTAGGACAGGGGTGGGCGGCAGCTCCTACAATGAGCAGTTCTTC.

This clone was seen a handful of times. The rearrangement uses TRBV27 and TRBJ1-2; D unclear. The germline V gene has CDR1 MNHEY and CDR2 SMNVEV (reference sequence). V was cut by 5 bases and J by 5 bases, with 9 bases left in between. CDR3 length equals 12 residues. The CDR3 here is CASSLSGYGYTF. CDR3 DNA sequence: TGTGCCAGCAGTCTAAGCGGGTATGGCTACACCTTC.

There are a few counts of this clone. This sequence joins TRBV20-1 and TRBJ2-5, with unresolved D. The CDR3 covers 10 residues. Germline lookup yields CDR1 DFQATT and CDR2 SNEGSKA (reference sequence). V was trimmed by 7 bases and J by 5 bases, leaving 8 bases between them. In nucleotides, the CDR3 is TGCAGTGTTTACGGTGAGACCCAGTACTTC. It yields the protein CSVYGETQYF.

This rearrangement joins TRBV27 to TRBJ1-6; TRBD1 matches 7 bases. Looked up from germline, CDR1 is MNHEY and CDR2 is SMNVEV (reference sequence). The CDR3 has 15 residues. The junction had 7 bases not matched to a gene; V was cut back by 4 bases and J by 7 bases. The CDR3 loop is CASSSWDSQNSPLHF. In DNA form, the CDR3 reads TGTGCCAGCAGTTCCTGGGACAGCCAAAATTCACCCCTCCACTTT.